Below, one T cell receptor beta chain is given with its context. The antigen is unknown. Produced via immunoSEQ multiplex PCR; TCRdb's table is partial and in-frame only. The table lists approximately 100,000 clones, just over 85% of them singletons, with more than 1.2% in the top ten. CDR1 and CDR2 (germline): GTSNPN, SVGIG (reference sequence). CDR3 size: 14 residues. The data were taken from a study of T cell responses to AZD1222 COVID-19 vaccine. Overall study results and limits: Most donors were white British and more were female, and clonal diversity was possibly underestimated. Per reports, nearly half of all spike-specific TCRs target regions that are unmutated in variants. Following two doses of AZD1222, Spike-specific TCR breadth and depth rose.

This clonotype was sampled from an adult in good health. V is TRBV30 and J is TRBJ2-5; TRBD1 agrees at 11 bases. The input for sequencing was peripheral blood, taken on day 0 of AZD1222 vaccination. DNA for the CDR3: TGTGCAGGACGGGACAGGGGGAACCAAGAGACCCAGTACTTC. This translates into CAGRDRGNQETQYF. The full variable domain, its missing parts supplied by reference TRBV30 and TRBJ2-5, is SQTIHQWPATLVQPVGSPLSLECTVEGTSNPNLYWYRQAAGRGLQLLFYSVGIGQISSEVPQNLSASRPQDRQFILSSKKLLLSDSGFYLCAGRDRGNQETQYFGPGTRLLVL.